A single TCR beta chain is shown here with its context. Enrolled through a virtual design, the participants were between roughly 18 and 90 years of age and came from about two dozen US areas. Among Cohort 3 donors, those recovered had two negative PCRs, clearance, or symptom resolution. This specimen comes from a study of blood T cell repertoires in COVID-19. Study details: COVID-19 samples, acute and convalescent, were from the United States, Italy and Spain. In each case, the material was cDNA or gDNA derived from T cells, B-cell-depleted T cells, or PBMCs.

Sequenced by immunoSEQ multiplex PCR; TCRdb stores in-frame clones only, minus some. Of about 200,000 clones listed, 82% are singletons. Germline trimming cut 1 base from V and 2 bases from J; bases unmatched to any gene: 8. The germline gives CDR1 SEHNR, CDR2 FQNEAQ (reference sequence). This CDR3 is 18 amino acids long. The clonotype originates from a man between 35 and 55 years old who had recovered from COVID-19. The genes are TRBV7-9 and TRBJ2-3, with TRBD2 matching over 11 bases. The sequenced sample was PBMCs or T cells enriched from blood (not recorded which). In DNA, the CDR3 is TGTGCCAGCAGCTTAGGAGCTAGCGGGAGGCCCTCCACAGATACGCAGTATTTT. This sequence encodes CASSLGASGRPSTDTQYF.